The rows below give T cell receptor beta chains drawn from one sample of a study of CD8+CD57+ T cells in acquired aplastic anemia. TCRdb reprocessed the reads with MiXCR, giving one entry per CDR3 protein. Among approximately 200,000 distinct CDR3 sequences listed, around 50% were seen once. The material sequenced was sorted CD4+, CD8+, or CD8+CD57+ T cells (not recorded which) from PBMCs. Receptors were obtained from a human donor with aplastic anemia. The CDR3 runs from the conserved cysteine through the conserved F or W. A D gene is named only where the DNA matches it firmly. The size of a clone is reported for some rows only, either as once, few or many, or as a class for expanded clones.

CDR3 protein: CAISAISGGASGGLNTEAFF
CDR3 DNA: TGTGCCATCAGCGCAATTAGCGGGGGGGCTAGCGGGGGCTTGAACACTGAAGCTTTCTTT
J gene: TRBJ1-1
clone size: .
D gene: .
V gene: TRBV10-3

CDR3 protein: CASSWGDRNTNEQFF
CDR3 DNA: TGCGCCAGCAGCTGGGGGGACAGGAATACCAATGAGCAGTTCTTC
J gene: TRBJ2-1
clone size: many
D gene: TRBD1
V gene: TRBV5-1

CDR3 protein: CSAGTGLGGGYTF
CDR3 DNA: TGCAGTGCCGGGACAGGGCTTGGGGGTGGCTACACCTTC
J gene: TRBJ1-2
clone size: .
D gene: TRBD1
V gene: TRBV20-1

CDR3 protein: CASSSDKADQPQHF
CDR3 DNA: TGTGCCAGCAGTTCTGACAAGGCGGACCAGCCCCAGCATTTT
J gene: TRBJ1-5
clone size: many
D gene: .
V gene: TRBV7-8

CDR3 protein: CASSESTGLNYGYTF
CDR3 DNA: TGTGCCAGCAGTGAATCTACGGGATTGAACTATGGCTACACCTTC
J gene: TRBJ1-2
clone size: many
D gene: .
V gene: TRBV2

CDR3 protein: CASSSHGGDEQYF
CDR3 DNA: TGTGCCAGCAGTTCCCACGGTGGGGACGAGCAGTACTTC
J gene: TRBJ2-7
clone size: .
D gene: .
V gene: TRBV12-3/TRBV12-4

CDR3 protein: CAISESEEGQGDTQYF
CDR3 DNA: TGTGCCATCAGTGAGTCGGAGGAGGGCCAAGGGGATACGCAGTATTTT
J gene: TRBJ2-3
clone size: few
D gene: .
V gene: TRBV6-1

CDR3 protein: CATSDGPDHEQYF
CDR3 DNA: TGTGCCACCAGTGATGGACCGGACCACGAGCAGTACTTC
J gene: TRBJ2-7
clone size: .
D gene: .
V gene: TRBV24-1

CDR3 protein: CASSPDYASPLHF
CDR3 DNA: TGTGCCAGCAGCCCCGACTACGCGTCACCCCTCCACTTT
J gene: TRBJ1-6
clone size: once
D gene: .
V gene: TRBV7-2

CDR3 protein: CASSEGGIYEQYF
CDR3 DNA: TGTGCCAGCAGTGAAGGGGGGATCTACGAGCAGTACTTC
J gene: TRBJ2-7
clone size: many
D gene: .
V gene: TRBV2

CDR3 protein: CASRERGLGEQFF
CDR3 DNA: TGTGCCAGCAGAGAGAGGGGGCTAGGTGAGCAGTTCTTC
J gene: TRBJ2-1
clone size: .
D gene: TRBD1
V gene: TRBV2

CDR3 protein: CSVEAQGGRNTICF
CDR3 DNA: TGCAGCGTTGAGGCCCAGGGGGGACGAAACACCATATGTTTT
J gene: TRBJ1-3
clone size: .
D gene: TRBD1
V gene: TRBV29-1

CDR3 protein: CASSQGTNYGYTF
CDR3 DNA: TGCGCCAGCAGCCAAGGGACTAACTATGGCTACACCTTC
J gene: TRBJ1-2
clone size: many
D gene: .
V gene: TRBV4-1

CDR3 protein: CASSPLGGTDTQYF
CDR3 DNA: TGCGCCAGCAGCCCGTTGGGAGGCACAGATACGCAGTATTTT
J gene: TRBJ2-3
clone size: .
D gene: .
V gene: TRBV5-1

CDR3 protein: CTSSPLPLNSPLHF
CDR3 DNA: TGTACCAGCAGCCCCCTCCCCCTTAATTCACCCCTCCACTTT
J gene: TRBJ1-6
clone size: .
D gene: .
V gene: TRBV14

CDR3 protein: CASSPSGGNSYNEQFF
CDR3 DNA: TGTGCCAGCAGCCCTTCCGGGGGGAACTCCTACAATGAGCAGTTCTTC
J gene: TRBJ2-1
clone size: many
D gene: TRBD2
V gene: TRBV6-1

CDR3 protein: CSASGLSRVGVSYEQYF
CDR3 DNA: TGCAGTGCTAGCGGTTTGAGCAGGGTGGGGGTAAGCTACGAGCAGTACTTC
J gene: TRBJ2-7
clone size: many
D gene: .
V gene: TRBV20-1

CDR3 protein: CASSRTSGGTEAFF
CDR3 DNA: TGTGCCAGCAGCAGGACTAGCGGGGGCACTGAAGCTTTCTTT
J gene: TRBJ1-1
clone size: .
D gene: .
V gene: TRBV7-3

CDR3 protein: CASNHGAEAFF
CDR3 DNA: TGTGCCAGCAATCACGGGGCTGAAGCTTTCTTT
J gene: TRBJ1-1
clone size: .
D gene: .
V gene: TRBV6-6

CDR3 protein: CASNDRPRGIEQFF
CDR3 DNA: TGTGCCAGCAACGACAGGCCTCGAGGCATTGAGCAGTTCTTC
J gene: TRBJ2-1
clone size: once
D gene: .
V gene: TRBV2

CDR3 protein: CSASRDEQYF
CDR3 DNA: TGCAGTGCTAGTAGGGACGAGCAGTACTTC
J gene: TRBJ2-7
clone size: .
D gene: .
V gene: TRBV20-1

CDR3 protein: CASSIPRTNQPQHF
CDR3 DNA: TGTGCCAGTAGTATACCACGGACGAATCAGCCCCAGCATTTT
J gene: TRBJ1-5
clone size: .
D gene: .
V gene: TRBV19

CDR3 protein: CASSISGTGKNIQYF
CDR3 DNA: TGTGCCAGTAGTATCTCCGGGACAGGGAAAAACATTCAGTACTTC
J gene: TRBJ2-4
clone size: .
D gene: TRBD1
V gene: TRBV19

CDR3 protein: CATSDFWGYNEQFF
CDR3 DNA: TGTGCCACCAGTGATTTTTGGGGCTACAATGAGCAGTTCTTC
J gene: TRBJ2-1
clone size: .
D gene: .
V gene: TRBV24-1

CDR3 protein: CASSSGGFVYGYTF
CDR3 DNA: TGTGCCAGCAGCTCAGGGGGCTTCGTCTATGGCTACACCTTC
J gene: TRBJ1-2
clone size: few
D gene: TRBD1
V gene: TRBV9

CDR3 protein: CSASTGGWDGYTF
CDR3 DNA: TGCAGTGCCTCGACAGGGGGCTGGGATGGCTACACCTTC
J gene: TRBJ1-2
clone size: few
D gene: TRBD1
V gene: TRBV20-1

CDR3 protein: CATSGEASYEQYF
CDR3 DNA: TGTGCCACCAGTGGAGAGGCGTCCTACGAGCAGTACTTC
J gene: TRBJ2-7
clone size: .
D gene: .
V gene: TRBV24-1

CDR3 protein: CASSPRGGWGETQYF
CDR3 DNA: TGTGCCAGCAGCCCGAGAGGGGGGTGGGGAGAGACCCAGTACTTC
J gene: TRBJ2-5
clone size: many
D gene: .
V gene: TRBV14

CDR3 protein: CASSLGANEQYF
CDR3 DNA: TGTGCCAGCAGTTTAGGGGCGAACGAGCAGTACTTC
J gene: TRBJ2-7
clone size: many
D gene: .
V gene: TRBV28

CDR3 protein: CASSGGQENTEAFF
CDR3 DNA: TGTGCCAGCAGTGGGGGACAGGAGAACACTGAAGCTTTCTTT
J gene: TRBJ1-1
clone size: many
D gene: TRBD1
V gene: TRBV6-5

CDR3 protein: CASSSGARYNEQFF
CDR3 DNA: TGTGCCAGCAGCTCGGGGGCTAGATACAATGAGCAGTTCTTC
J gene: TRBJ2-1
clone size: once
D gene: .
V gene: TRBV5-4

CDR3 protein: CSVRTGLTYEQYF
CDR3 DNA: TGCAGCGTTAGGACAGGCCTCACCTACGAGCAGTACTTC
J gene: TRBJ2-7
clone size: .
D gene: TRBD1
V gene: TRBV29-1

CDR3 protein: CAISESGEINRPQHF
CDR3 DNA: TGTGCCATCAGTGAGTCCGGGGAGATCAATCGGCCCCAGCATTTT
J gene: TRBJ1-5
clone size: .
D gene: .
V gene: TRBV10-3

CDR3 protein: CASSPTTGGLQPQHF
CDR3 DNA: TGTGCCAGCTCACCAACGACAGGGGGATTGCAGCCCCAGCATTTT
J gene: TRBJ1-5
clone size: .
D gene: TRBD1
V gene: TRBV18

CDR3 protein: CASSISRGETQYF
CDR3 DNA: TGTGCCAGCAGCATATCCAGGGGAGAGACCCAGTACTTC
J gene: TRBJ2-5
clone size: many
D gene: .
V gene: TRBV27

CDR3 protein: CASSLETGGEAQYF
CDR3 DNA: TGTGCCAGCAGCTTGGAGACAGGCGGAGAGGCCCAGTACTTC
J gene: TRBJ2-5
clone size: .
D gene: .
V gene: TRBV5-5

CDR3 protein: CASTTGTEAFF
CDR3 DNA: TGTGCCAGCACTACCGGGACAGAAGCTTTCTTT
J gene: TRBJ1-1
clone size: once
D gene: .
V gene: TRBV2

CDR3 protein: CASSRGDKNTEAFF
CDR3 DNA: TGCGCCAGCAGCCGAGGAGACAAGAACACTGAAGCTTTCTTT
J gene: TRBJ1-1
clone size: .
D gene: .
V gene: TRBV5-1

CDR3 protein: CASSILSHSDRYGYTF
CDR3 DNA: TGTGCCAGTAGTATCCTCAGCCACAGTGACCGCTATGGCTACACCTTC
J gene: TRBJ1-2
clone size: few
D gene: .
V gene: TRBV19

CDR3 protein: CASSFSKNTGELFF
CDR3 DNA: TGTGCCAGCAGCTTTAGTAAGAACACCGGGGAGCTGTTTTTT
J gene: TRBJ2-2
clone size: .
D gene: .
V gene: TRBV7-6

CDR3 protein: CASGRDRVLYEQFF
CDR3 DNA: TGTGCCAGCGGGCGGGACAGGGTGTTGTATGAGCAGTTCTTC
J gene: TRBJ2-1
clone size: .
D gene: TRBD1
V gene: TRBV2

CDR3 protein: CASSDTSTRGSGANVLTF
CDR3 DNA: TGTGCCAGCAGCGACACCTCGACTCGGGGGTCTGGGGCCAACGTCCTGACTTTC
J gene: TRBJ2-6
clone size: once
D gene: .
V gene: TRBV6-4

CDR3 protein: CASMEGSSSYNSPLHF
CDR3 DNA: TGTGCCAGCATGGAGGGGAGTTCATCCTATAATTCACCCCTCCACTTT
J gene: TRBJ1-6
clone size: many
D gene: .
V gene: TRBV6-6

CDR3 protein: CASSKLQGQETQYF
CDR3 DNA: TGTGCCAGCAGTAAGTTACAGGGGCAAGAGACCCAGTACTTC
J gene: TRBJ2-5
clone size: few
D gene: TRBD1
V gene: TRBV28

CDR3 protein: CASRGESAEAFF
CDR3 DNA: TGTGCCAGCAGGGGGGAAAGCGCTGAAGCTTTCTTT
J gene: TRBJ1-1
clone size: .
D gene: .
V gene: TRBV2

CDR3 protein: CASAQLTGGNTGELSW
CDR3 DNA: TGTGCCAGCGCCCAATTAACAGGCGGTAACACCGGGGAGCTGTCTTGG
J gene: TRBJ2-2
clone size: .
D gene: .
V gene: TRBV9

CDR3 protein: CAWSRGGSNSPLRF
CDR3 DNA: TGTGCCTGGAGTAGGGGGGGATCTAATTCACCCCTCCGCTTT
J gene: TRBJ1-6
clone size: .
D gene: .
V gene: TRBV30

CDR3 protein: CSAIRRGAYNEQFF
CDR3 DNA: TGCAGTGCTATCCGGCGGGGGGCCTACAATGAGCAGTTCTTC
J gene: TRBJ2-1
clone size: many
D gene: TRBD2
V gene: TRBV20-1

CDR3 protein: CASSSQGANTEAFF
CDR3 DNA: TGTGCCAGCAGCTCGCAGGGGGCTAACACTGAAGCTTTCTTT
J gene: TRBJ1-1
clone size: .
D gene: TRBD1
V gene: TRBV7-6

CDR3 protein: CASSPRTPQGSNEKLFF
CDR3 DNA: TGTGCCAGCAGCCCACGGACACCTCAGGGTTCTAATGAAAAACTGTTTTTT
J gene: TRBJ1-4
clone size: .
D gene: .
V gene: TRBV5-6

CDR3 protein: CATSDFPLDGSSYNSPLHF
CDR3 DNA: TGTGCCACCAGCGATTTCCCGCTTGACGGGAGCTCCTATAATTCACCCCTCCACTTT
J gene: TRBJ1-6
clone size: many
D gene: .
V gene: TRBV24-1

CDR3 protein: CASSYSPSSETQYF
CDR3 DNA: TGTGCCAGCAGTTACTCTCCTAGTTCGGAGACCCAGTACTTC
J gene: TRBJ2-5
clone size: .
D gene: .
V gene: TRBV6-1

CDR3 protein: CASSAVQGGTGELFF
CDR3 DNA: TGTGCCAGCAGTGCCGTACAGGGGGGCACCGGGGAGCTGTTTTTT
J gene: TRBJ2-2
clone size: many
D gene: TRBD1
V gene: TRBV6-4

CDR3 protein: CASGINRDRGYNEQFF
CDR3 DNA: TGTGCCAGCGGTATCAACCGGGACAGGGGTTACAATGAGCAGTTCTTC
J gene: TRBJ2-1
clone size: .
D gene: TRBD1
V gene: TRBV2

CDR3 protein: CASSRGQINQPQHF
CDR3 DNA: TGTGCCAGTAGTAGAGGACAGATAAATCAGCCCCAGCATTTT
J gene: TRBJ1-5
clone size: .
D gene: .
V gene: TRBV19

CDR3 protein: CASSTLRKGGYGYTF
CDR3 DNA: TGTGCCAGCAGTACCCTCAGGAAGGGCGGCTATGGCTACACCTTC
J gene: TRBJ1-2
clone size: .
D gene: .
V gene: TRBV25-1

CDR3 protein: CSVRRGAVETQYF
CDR3 DNA: TGCAGCGTCCGTCGGGGGGCGGTGGAGACCCAGTACTTC
J gene: TRBJ2-5
clone size: .
D gene: .
V gene: TRBV29-1

CDR3 protein: CASSQSPLAGGQDTQYF
CDR3 DNA: TGCGCCAGCAGCCAAAGCCCACTAGCGGGGGGGCAAGATACGCAGTATTTT
J gene: TRBJ2-3
clone size: once
D gene: TRBD2
V gene: TRBV4-1

CDR3 protein: CSADEGRGTEAFF
CDR3 DNA: TGCAGTGCTGATGAGGGGCGCGGTACTGAAGCTTTCTTT
J gene: TRBJ1-1
clone size: many
D gene: .
V gene: TRBV20-1